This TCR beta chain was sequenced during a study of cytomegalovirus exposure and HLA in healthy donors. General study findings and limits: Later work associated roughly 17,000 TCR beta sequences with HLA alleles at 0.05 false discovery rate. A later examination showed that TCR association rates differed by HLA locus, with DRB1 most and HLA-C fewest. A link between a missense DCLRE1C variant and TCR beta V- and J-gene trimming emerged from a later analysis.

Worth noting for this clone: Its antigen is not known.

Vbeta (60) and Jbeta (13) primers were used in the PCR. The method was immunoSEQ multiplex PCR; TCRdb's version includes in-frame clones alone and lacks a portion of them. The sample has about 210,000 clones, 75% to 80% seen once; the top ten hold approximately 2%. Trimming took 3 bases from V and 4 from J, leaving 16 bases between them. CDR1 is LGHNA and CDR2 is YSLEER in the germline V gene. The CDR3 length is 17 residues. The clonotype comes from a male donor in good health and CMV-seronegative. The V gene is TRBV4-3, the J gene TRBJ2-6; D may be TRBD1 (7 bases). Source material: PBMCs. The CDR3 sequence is CASSQASGGMGANVLTF. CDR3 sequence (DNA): TGCGCCAGCAGCCAGGCCTCAGGGGGGATGGGGGCCAACGTCCTGACTTTC.